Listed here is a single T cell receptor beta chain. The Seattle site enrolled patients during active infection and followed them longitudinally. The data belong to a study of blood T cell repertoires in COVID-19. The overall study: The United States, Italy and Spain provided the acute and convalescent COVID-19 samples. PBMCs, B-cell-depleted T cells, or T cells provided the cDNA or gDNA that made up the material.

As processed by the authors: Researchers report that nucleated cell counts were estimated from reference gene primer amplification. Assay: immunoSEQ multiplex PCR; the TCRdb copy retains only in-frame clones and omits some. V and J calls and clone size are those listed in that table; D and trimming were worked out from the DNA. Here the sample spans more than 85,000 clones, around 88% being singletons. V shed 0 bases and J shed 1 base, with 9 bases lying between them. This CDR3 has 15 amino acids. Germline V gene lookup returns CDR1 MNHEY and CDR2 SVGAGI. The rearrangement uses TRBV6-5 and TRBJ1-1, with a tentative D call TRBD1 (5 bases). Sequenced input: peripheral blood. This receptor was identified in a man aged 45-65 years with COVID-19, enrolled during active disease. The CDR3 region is CASSYSREGNTEAFF. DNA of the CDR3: TGTGCCAGCAGTTACTCCAGGGAAGGGAACACTGAAGCTTTCTTT.